This entry features one T cell receptor beta chain sequence. Its antigen is unknown. PCR was performed using 60 Vbeta and 13 Jbeta primers. Produced via immunoSEQ multiplex PCR; TCRdb's table is partial and in-frame only. The data contain 130,000 or so clones, just under 75% of them seen just once; the ten biggest clones take up 6.6%. This specimen belongs to a study of cytomegalovirus exposure and HLA in healthy donors. V shed 3 bases, J shed 0 bases, and the junction held 1 base outside the gene matches. This CDR3 comprises 15 residues. Germline V lookup: CDR1 MNHNS, CDR2 SASEGT. Whole-study findings and limits: It was only CMV serostatus that was available as immune exposure information. The study flagged about 150 TCR beta chains as cytomegalovirus-associated. Among the most significant clusters, several appeared linked to common viral pathogens in a later analysis. A highly shared variant cluster was judged a likely technical artifact.

Sequenced sample: PBMCs. This receptor was obtained from a man in his forties in good health and CMV-seropositive. The chain recombines TRBV6-1 with TRBJ1-3, with 8 bases fitting TRBD1. CDR3 sequence reads: CASSDRGHSGNTIYF. The CDR3 region has the DNA TGTGCCAGCAGTGACAGGGGGCACTCTGGAAACACCATATATTTT.